Listed below are T cell receptor beta chains from one sample, sequenced in a study of blood T cell repertoires in COVID-19. The repertoire was sequenced with immunoSEQ multiplex PCR; TCRdb's copy has only in-frame clones and lacks some. The repertoire holds around 190,000 clones, with 81% as singletons. Sequencing used PBMCs or T cells enriched from blood (not recorded which). These TCRs come from a man aged 40-49 years who had recovered from COVID-19. The CDR3 runs from the conserved cysteine through the conserved F or W. The D gene is left open where the match is weak. Clone size appears in some rows only: once, few, many, or a class for an expanded clone.

D gene: TRBD1
J gene: TRBJ2-7
clone size: NA
V gene: TRBV24-1
CDR3 DNA: TGTGCCACCAGTGATTTAACCGGGACAGGCTCCTACGAGCAGTACTTC
CDR3 protein: CATSDLTGTGSYEQYF

D gene: TRBD1
J gene: TRBJ1-1
clone size: NA
V gene: TRBV7-9
CDR3 DNA: TGTGCCAGCAGCCTCCCGGACAGGGCTTCTGAAGCTTTCTTT
CDR3 protein: CASSLPDRASEAFF

D gene: NA
J gene: TRBJ1-2
clone size: few
V gene: TRBV24-1
CDR3 DNA: TGTGCCACCAGTGATTTTGGCATCGGGTATGGCTACACCTTC
CDR3 protein: CATSDFGIGYGYTF

D gene: TRBD2
J gene: TRBJ2-1
clone size: NA
V gene: TRBV9
CDR3 DNA: TGTGCCAGCAGCGCTAGTTTAGCGGGAATCAATGAGCAGTTCTTC
CDR3 protein: CASSASLAGINEQFF

D gene: NA
J gene: TRBJ1-6
clone size: NA
V gene: TRBV6-6
CDR3 DNA: TGTGCCAGCAGTTACACGGGGGACTCACCCCTCCACTTT
CDR3 protein: CASSYTGDSPLHF

D gene: NA
J gene: TRBJ1-1
clone size: once
V gene: TRBV7-3
CDR3 DNA: TGTGCCAGCAGCCCAGGTGGGGGGTACACTGAAGCTTTCTTT
CDR3 protein: CASSPGGGYTEAFF

D gene: NA
J gene: TRBJ2-2
clone size: NA
V gene: TRBV19
CDR3 DNA: TGTGCCACCCTCAAAGACAGGTCCCTTACCGGGGAGCTGTTTTTT
CDR3 protein: CATLKDRSLTGELFF

D gene: TRBD1
J gene: TRBJ1-3
clone size: NA
V gene: TRBV19
CDR3 DNA: TGTGCCAGTAGTGCTTGGGACAGGGGGCATGGAAACACCATATATTTT
CDR3 protein: CASSAWDRGHGNTIYF

D gene: NA
J gene: TRBJ2-7
clone size: once
V gene: TRBV10-3
CDR3 DNA: TGTGCCATCAGTGACCGGGGGATAACCTACGAGCAGTACTTC
CDR3 protein: CAISDRGITYEQYF

D gene: NA
J gene: TRBJ1-6
clone size: NA
V gene: TRBV5-5
CDR3 DNA: TGTGCCAGCAGCTCAACTGGGGCGCCACCCCTCCACTTT
CDR3 protein: CASSSTGAPPLHF

D gene: NA
J gene: TRBJ2-7
clone size: NA
V gene: TRBV9
CDR3 DNA: TGTGCCAGCAGCCTCAGAATCCCCCACTACGAGCAGTACTTC
CDR3 protein: CASSLRIPHYEQYF

D gene: NA
J gene: TRBJ2-2
clone size: NA
V gene: TRBV18
CDR3 DNA: TGTGCCAGCTCACCATCATACACCGGGGAGCTGTTTTTT
CDR3 protein: CASSPSYTGELFF

D gene: TRBD2
J gene: TRBJ2-1
clone size: NA
V gene: TRBV7-2
CDR3 DNA: TGTGCCAGCAGCTTAAGCGGGAGAATAGGCAATGAGCAGTTCTTC
CDR3 protein: CASSLSGRIGNEQFF

D gene: TRBD2
J gene: TRBJ2-1
clone size: NA
V gene: TRBV2
CDR3 DNA: TGTGCCAGCAGGGGTTTAGCGGGAGGGGACAATGAGCAGTTCTTC
CDR3 protein: CASRGLAGGDNEQFF

D gene: NA
J gene: TRBJ2-1
clone size: NA
V gene: TRBV19
CDR3 DNA: TGTGCCAGTAGTATCAACTCGCAGGTGTTTTACAATGAGCAGTTCTTC
CDR3 protein: CASSINSQVFYNEQFF

D gene: NA
J gene: TRBJ1-1
clone size: many
V gene: TRBV12-3/TRBV12-4
CDR3 DNA: TGTGCCAGCAGTTTAGCCGGACTTGAAGCTTTCTTT
CDR3 protein: CASSLAGLEAFF

D gene: TRBD2
J gene: TRBJ2-3
clone size: NA
V gene: TRBV5-1
CDR3 DNA: TGCGCCAGCAGCTTTACCGGGACTAGCGGGGGGGCCTCCACAGATACGCAGTATTTT
CDR3 protein: CASSFTGTSGGASTDTQYF

D gene: TRBD2
J gene: TRBJ2-7
clone size: NA
V gene: TRBV10-3
CDR3 DNA: TGTGCCATCAGTGACACGGGACTAGCGGGGCACTACGAGCAGTACTTC
CDR3 protein: CAISDTGLAGHYEQYF

D gene: NA
J gene: TRBJ2-7
clone size: NA
V gene: TRBV29-1
CDR3 DNA: TGCAGCGTTGAAGTTTTAGCCTCCTACGAGCAGTACTTC
CDR3 protein: CSVEVLASYEQYF